The clone carrying this TCR beta chain was counted only a few times. Profiling that covered TCR beta VDJ and CDR3 relied on genomic DNA as its template. Each CDR3 protein gets one entry after TCRdb re-called the reads with MiXCR. Found here are about 270,000 distinct CDR3 sequences, 55% to 60% of them singletons; the top ten hold less than 9.5%. The sample comes from a study of CD8+CD57+ T cells in acquired aplastic anemia. As for the study in general: Across the sorted CD4+ and CD8+ cells, DNA amounts averaged about 3.1 ug.

The CDR3 has 14 amino acids. Trimming took 5 bases from V and 7 from J; bases not matched to a gene: 5. The V gene's germline CDR1 is SGHTA and CDR2 FQGNSA. The clonotype originates from a human donor with severe aplastic anemia or a healthy control (not recorded which). This chain uses TRBV7-2 with TRBJ1-4; 9 bases match TRBD1. The sample consisted of sorted CD4+, CD8+, or CD8+CD57+ T cells (not recorded which) from PBMCs. CDR3 bases: TGTGCCAGCAGCCCGGGACAGGGAGTTGAAAAACTGTTTTTT. Translation gives CASSPGQGVEKLFF.